This TCR beta chain was identified in a study of cytomegalovirus exposure and HLA in healthy donors. Primers included in the PCR were 60 Vbeta and 13 Jbeta primers. Some clones are missing from TCRdb's copy, which holds only in-frame ones; the method was immunoSEQ multiplex PCR. The table includes 60,000 to 90,000 clones, 70% detected once. CDR1 is MNHNY and CDR2 is SVGAGI in the germline V gene (reference sequence). The V gene end was trimmed by 6 bases and the J gene end by 3 bases; junction bases not matched to a gene: 1. This CDR3 comprises 14 residues. V is TRBV6-6 and J is TRBJ2-2; 10 bases fit TRBD2. Sequenced: PBMCs. The origin of this receptor is a woman between 45 and 65 years old in good health and CMV-seropositive. The CDR3 spells CASRGLADTGELFF. CDR3 nucleotide sequence: TGTGCCAGCAGAGGACTAGCGGACACCGGGGAGCTGTTTTTT.